The sequence of this T cell receptor beta chain was determined in a study of neoadjuvant nivolumab and ipilimumab in lung cancer. This CDR3 region has 15 residues. CDR1 is SGHTA and CDR2 is FQGNSA in the germline V gene. V was clipped by 2 bases and J by 6 bases, with 14 bases between them. Study findings and constraints: Blood richness before therapy tracked richness in tumors resected after neoadjuvant therapy. From pretherapy to surgery, tumor richness and clonality rose with dual therapy. Only a small number of samples underwent TCR sequencing.

A word on this clone: What it binds is unknown.

Profiling relied on immunoSEQ multiplex PCR, and the TCRdb table lists in-frame clones only, not all of them. The sample holds 39,000 or so clones, approximately 89% seen once. V and J are TRBV7-2 and TRBJ2-1; tentatively, D is TRBD1 (6 bases). The input for sequencing was peripheral blood, taken before neoadjuvant nivolumab, alone or with ipilimumab. This sequence originates from an adult with non-small cell lung cancer. CDR3 sequence (DNA): TGTGCCAGCAGCTTAATGGCGCGCAGGGGCAATGAGCAGTTCTTC. This gives the protein CASSLMARRGNEQFF.